Below, one T cell receptor beta chain is given with its context. This sample was taken from a study of blood T cell repertoires in COVID-19. Across the whole study: The origin of the acute and convalescent COVID-19 samples was the United States, Italy and Spain.

The CDR3 has 16 residues. Trimming took 2 bases from V and 1 from J; bases not matched to a gene: 4. The germline V gene encodes CDR1 MNHNS and CDR2 SASEGT. No more than 2 weeks before study entry, exposed participants had met a case of COVID-19. Assay used: immunoSEQ multiplex PCR; TCRdb lists only in-frame clones, some missing. The data contain roughly 260,000 clones, around 82% of them singletons. The chain has TRBV6-1 and TRBJ1-5; 8 bases fit TRBD1. Sequencing was performed on PBMCs or T cells enriched from blood (not recorded which). The sequence came from a woman in her thirties or forties who had been exposed to COVID-19. The CDR3 DNA follows: TGTGCCAGCAGTGAAAGGGACAGGTACAGCAATCAGCCCCAGCATTTT. The encoded protein is CASSERDRYSNQPQHF.